Listed here are 8 T cell receptor beta chains from one sample, sequenced in a study of radiotherapy plus CTLA-4 blockade in lung cancer. The repertoire was sequenced with immunoSEQ multiplex PCR; TCRdb's copy has only in-frame clones and lacks some. The table shows 80,000 to 95,000 clones, with roughly 80% occurring only once. This specimen consisted of peripheral blood, obtained from a patient treated with radiotherapy plus ipilimumab. The source is a human donor with non-small cell lung cancer that progressed on radiotherapy plus ipilimumab.

With regard to this clone: This sample also contains other DNA sequences that code for the same CDR3. The V gene is TRBV11-2, the J gene TRBJ2-5, with D perhaps assigned TRBD1 or TRBD2 (6 bases each). Germline CDR1 and CDR2: SGHAT and FQNNGV. The length of the CDR3 is 15 residues. Trimming removed 0 bases at V and 5 bases at J, with 13 bases between. CDR3 nucleotide sequence: TGTGCCAGCAGCTTAGACACGGGGGCGCGGGAGACCCAGTACTTC. It encodes CASSLDTGARETQYF.

The J gene is TRBJ2-7, the V gene TRBV5-6; tentatively, D is TRBD2 (5 bases). Germline CDR1 SGHDT, CDR2 YYEEEE. V was pared by 0 bases and J by 3 bases, with 10 bases between. CDR3 length equals 14 residues. Written as DNA, the CDR3 is TGTGCCAGCAGCTTGGACCTGGGAGTCTACGAGCAGTACGTC. It encodes CASSLDLGVYEQYV.

The V gene is TRBV7-9, the J gene TRBJ1-4, with TRBD1 as a possible D gene (5 bases). V was shortened by 3 bases and J by 0 bases, with 14 bases between the two germline ends. The germline CDR1 and CDR2 sequences are SEHNR and FQNEAQ (reference sequence). This CDR3 has 17 residues. The CDR3 DNA reads as TGTGCCAGCAGCTTGATTACAGGATTTGCAACTAATGAAAAACTGTTTTTT. Its translation: CASSLITGFATNEKLFF.

V gene TRBV5-1 combines with J gene TRBJ1-4, with 7 nucleotides matching TRBD1. Germline V CDR1 and CDR2: SGHRS, YFSETQ. The V segment lost 4 bases and the J segment 4 bases; nucleotides outside the gene matches: 4. There are 14 residues in the CDR3. CDR3 amino acids: CASSRGQSNEKLFF. The CDR3 nucleotides are TGCGCCAGCAGCCGGGGACAGAGTAATGAAAAACTGTTTTTT.

This clone was seen ten or more times. CDR3 sequence: CASSWTRRGEQYF. The CDR3 nucleotides read TGTGCCAGCAGCTGGACTCGGAGGGGGGAGCAGTACTTC. The chain recombines TRBV28 with TRBJ2-7; D possibly matches TRBD1 or TRBD2 (6 bases each). The V gene's germline CDR1 is MDHEN and CDR2 SYDVKM. V was clipped by 6 bases and J by 7 bases, with 16 bases between them. The CDR3 extends over 13 amino acids.

CDR3 region: CASSEGPPRAHGYTF. In DNA form, the CDR3 reads TGTGCCAGCAGTGAAGGCCCCCCCCGGGCCCATGGCTACACCTTC. The chain carries TRBV6-1 and TRBJ1-2; D remains unclear. Trimming removed 1 base at V and 6 bases at J, with 15 bases between. CDR1 MNHNS and CDR2 SASEGT come from the germline V gene. This CDR3 region has 15 residues.

The genes are TRBV15 and TRBJ1-5; 7 bases are a match to TRBD1. Germline V CDR1 and CDR2: LNHNV, YYDKDF (reference sequence). The CDR3 is 14 amino acids. V lost 8 bases to trimming and J lost 0 bases; unmatched junction nucleotides: 4. Here the CDR3 reads CATSQGFSNQPQHF. The CDR3 nucleotides are TGTGCCACCTCACAGGGGTTTAGCAATCAGCCCCAGCATTTT.

This sequence joins TRBV19 and TRBJ2-1, with D perhaps TRBD1 (6 bases). CDR1 is LNHDA, CDR2 SQIVND, per germline (reference sequence). The germline V and J ends were trimmed by 6 bases and 0 bases, with 12 bases remaining between them. This CDR3 region has 15 residues. The chain's CDR3 is CASRPDRSSYNEQFF. The CDR3 nucleotides are TGTGCCAGTAGACCTGACAGGAGCTCCTACAATGAGCAGTTCTTC.